These 25 T cell receptor beta chains share one sample of origin, sequenced in a study of identical twins. In TCRdb, the 5' RACE reads were re-called with MiXCR into one record per CDR3 protein. The data show a few hundred thousand distinct CDR3 sequences, 14% seen once. This same sample was also taken into another study, of yellow fever vaccine responses in identical twins.

The sequencing sample was made of CD4+ T cells sorted from blood. All receptors derive from a woman younger than 30 in good health.

Here the CDR3 DNA reads TGTGCCAGCAAATCCGCAGGGGGTTACGAGCAGTACTTC. It translates to CASKSAGGYEQYF. The V and J genes are TRBV6-2 or TRBV6-3 and TRBJ2-7; 7 nucleotides align to TRBD1. V shed 7 bases and J 4 bases; nucleotides not matched to a gene: 7. The CDR3 runs to 13 residues. Germline V gene sequence: CDR1 MNHEY, CDR2 SVGEGT.

This clonotype was observed many times. The chain uses TRBV5-1 and TRBJ2-7; TRBD1 aligns across 7 bases. In germline, CDR1 is SGHRS, CDR2 YFSETQ. This CDR3 spans 16 amino acids. V trimming: 0 bases; J trimming: 5 bases; junction bases outside the gene matches: 11. Here the CDR3 DNA reads TGCGCCAGCAGCTTGGGACCCCAGACAGGGTGGGACGAGCAGTACTTC. It encodes CASSLGPQTGWDEQYF.

The chain recombines TRBV27 with TRBJ2-1; no reliable D call. The ends were cut back, 2 bases at V and 4 bases at J, with 12 bases in the middle. The germline V gene encodes CDR1 MNHEY and CDR2 SMNVEV (reference sequence). The CDR3 runs 15 residues. The CDR3 DNA sequence: TGTGCCAGCAGTTTACGCGCCGACACTTACAATGAGCAGTTCTTC. Amino acids: CASSLRADTYNEQFF.

This clonotype was counted only a few times. The V and J genes are TRBV20-1 and TRBJ2-2; D assignment may be TRBD1 or TRBD2 (5 bases each). Germline CDR1 and CDR2: DFQATT and SNEGSKA (reference sequence). The V gene lost 6 bases and the J gene lost 0 bases, with 11 bases spanning the gap. The length of the CDR3 is 14 residues. CDR3 amino acids: CSAGDPANTGELFF. DNA of the CDR3: TGCAGTGCGGGGGACCCCGCGAACACCGGGGAGCTGTTTTTT.

The chain is built from TRBV24-1 and TRBJ2-5; D is uncertain. V was trimmed by 5 bases and J by 1 base, leaving 7 bases between them. Germline loops: CDR1 KGHDR, CDR2 SFDVKD. The CDR3 has 13 amino acids. CDR3 residues: CATSAGSQETQYF. The CDR3 DNA is TGTGCCACCAGTGCGGGTTCCCAAGAGACCCAGTACTTC.

This clonotype was observed many times. The rearrangement joins TRBV5-1 to TRBJ2-7; 8 bases agree with TRBD2. Germline V gives CDR1 SGHRS, CDR2 YFSETQ. Trimming at V came to 0 bases and at J to 2 bases, leaving 4 bases not matched to a gene. The CDR3 is 15 amino acids. The CDR3 DNA sequence: TGCGCCAGCAGCTTGGTGGTAGCGGGAACCTACGAGCAGTACTTC. The encoded protein is CASSLVVAGTYEQYF. The whole variable domain, remainder taken from reference TRBV5-1 and TRBJ2-7, is KAGVTQTPRYLIKTRGQQVTLSCSPISGHRSVSWYQQTPGQGLQFLFEYFSETQRNKGNFPGRFSGRQFSNSRSEMNVSTLELGDSALYLCASSLVVAGTYEQYFGPGTRLTVT.

This clonotype was detected a few times. The chain employs TRBV28 and TRBJ1-5; TRBD1 agrees at 7 bases. The CDR3 spans 16 residues. Germline CDR1 reads MDHEN; CDR2 reads SYDVKM. Trimming took 5 bases from V and 5 from J; bases not matched to a gene: 12. The chain's CDR3 is CASSQTGLQLYQPQHF. The CDR3 region has the DNA TGTGCCAGCAGTCAGACAGGGTTACAGTTATATCAGCCCCAGCATTTT.

This clonotype has more than one count but fewer than ten. The gene calls are TRBV3-1 and TRBJ2-3; a weak D match, TRBD2 (6 bases). The CDR3 contains 19 residues. V lost 8 bases to trimming and J lost 2 bases, with 29 bases between them. Germline lookup yields CDR1 LGHDT and CDR2 YNNKEL (reference sequence). The CDR3 region has the DNA TGTGCCAGCTGTTTACCGCCGGCCAGGACTACCACCCCCACAGATACGCAGTATTTT. This sequence encodes CASCLPPARTTTPTDTQYF.

This chain connects TRBV20-1 to TRBJ2-1; 16 positions agree with TRBD2. The junction had 9 bases not matched to a gene; V was cut back by 3 bases and J by 13 bases. The CDR3 has 15 residues. CDR1 is DFQATT and CDR2 is SNEGSKA in the germline V gene (reference sequence). The CDR3 DNA sequence: TGCAGTGCTAGCTCCGGGACTAGCGGGAGGGCAGACCAGTTCTTC. Protein: CSASSGTSGRADQFF.

This clonotype appeared many times. V and J are TRBV29-1 and TRBJ2-1; no firm D call. With 2 bases removed from V and 7 bases from J, the gap between germline ends came to 12 bases. The CDR3 has 13 amino acids. Germline lookup yields CDR1 SQVTM and CDR2 ANQGSEA. CDR3 sequence: CSVERQAANEQFF. The CDR3 coding sequence is TGCAGCGTTGAACGCCAGGCCGCGAATGAGCAGTTCTTC.

This clonotype was observed a single time. The chain employs TRBV12-3 or TRBV12-4 and TRBJ1-1; D not resolved. The CDR3 covers 13 residues. Deletions cut 5 bases from V and 1 base from J, with 8 bases between. The chain's CDR3 is CASSTQANTEAFF. For the CDR3, the DNA is TGTGCCAGCAGTACGCAGGCGAACACTGAAGCTTTCTTT.

V gene TRBV7-2 combines with J gene TRBJ2-5; possibly TRBD2 for D (5 bases). This CDR3 has 13 residues. Germline CDR1 and CDR2: SGHTA and FQGNSA. Trimming stripped 1 base from V and 5 bases from J, with 8 bases between. CDR3 amino acids: CASSLGLIETQYF. CDR3 nucleotides: TGTGCCAGCAGCTTAGGACTAATTGAGACCCAGTACTTC.

The chain links TRBV7-8 to TRBJ1-1; 9 positions agree with TRBD1. V gave up 2 bases and J gave up 4 bases; unmatched junction bases: 11. Germline V CDR1 and CDR2: SGHVS, FQNEAQ. This CDR3 is 17 amino acids long. In nucleotides, the CDR3 is TGTGCCAGCAGCTTACCGCTGGGACAGGGTTTGGGCACTGAAGCTTTCTTT. It yields the protein CASSLPLGQGLGTEAFF.

The J gene is TRBJ1-1, the V gene TRBV29-1; the match to TRBD1 covers 7 bases. This CDR3 spans 14 amino acids. Germline V CDR1 and CDR2: SQVTM, ANQGSEA. Trimming cost V 4 bases and J 1 base; bases outside gene matches: 6. The CDR3 region has the DNA TGCAGCGTTGCGCCAGGGGGTTCGAACACTGAAGCTTTCTTT. Encoded protein: CSVAPGGSNTEAFF. Filled out from reference TRBV29-1 and TRBJ1-1, the complete variable domain reads SAVISQKPSRDICQRGTSLTIQCQVDSQVTMMFWYRQQPGQSLTLIATANQGSEATYESGFVIDKFPISRPNLTFSTLTVSNMSPEDSSIYLCSVAPGGSNTEAFFGQGTRLTVV.

Many counts were recorded for this clonotype. One junction end does not reproduce the germline sequence, and a read error may be involved. The chain couples TRBV7-9 to TRBJ2-2; D is undetermined. The V gene's germline CDR1 is SEHNR and CDR2 FQNEAQ (reference sequence). The CDR3 is 13 residues long. CDR3 residues: CASSLDGTGELFF. CDR3 DNA: TGCGCCAGCAGCTTGGACGGCACCGGGGAGCTGTTTTTT.

This clonotype was detected ten times or more. The chain recombines TRBV11-2 with TRBJ1-2; perhaps TRBD1 as D (5 bases). The CDR3 is 14 amino acids. V was trimmed by 1 base and J by 4 bases, leaving 10 bases between them. Germline V gene lookup returns CDR1 SGHAT and CDR2 FQNNGV. The CDR3 bases are TGTGCCAGCAGCTTAGGAAGGGGTAGCTATGGCTACACCTTC. This sequence encodes CASSLGRGSYGYTF.

V is TRBV29-1 and J is TRBJ2-5, with D hard to call. The germline gives CDR1 SQVTM, CDR2 ANQGSEA. The germline V and J ends were trimmed by 7 bases and 1 base, with 10 bases remaining between them. The CDR3 totals 12 residues. CDR3 amino acids: CSATASQETQYF. Here the CDR3 DNA reads TGCAGCGCAACAGCCAGCCAAGAGACCCAGTACTTC.

This clonotype was seen more than once but under ten times. The chain joins TRBV11-2 to TRBJ2-6; D might be TRBD2 (5 bases). The CDR3 spans 14 residues. Germline CDR1 reads SGHAT; CDR2 reads FQNNGV. V gave up 1 base and J gave up 8 bases, with 9 bases separating them. The DNA for the CDR3 is TGTGCCAGCAGCTTAGCTCGGGGAACCAACGTCCTGACTTTC. This translates into CASSLARGTNVLTF.

This clonotype turned up a few times. J is TRBJ2-2 and V is TRBV6-2 or TRBV6-3, with D possibly matching TRBD1 (7 bases). Germline V gene sequence: CDR1 MNHEY, CDR2 SVGEGT. V was trimmed by 6 bases and J by 4 bases, leaving 21 bases between them. The CDR3 runs 17 residues. The CDR3 DNA is TGTGCCAGCAGGCCCCAGGGGGGACCGCGCAGCACCGGGGAGCTGTTTTTT. It codes for CASRPQGGPRSTGELFF.

This rearrangement joins TRBV18 to TRBJ2-3; 10 bases align to TRBD1. There are 22 residues in the CDR3. Germline V CDR1 and CDR2: KGHSH, LQKENI. With V trimmed by 3 bases and J by 1 base, 22 bases remained unmatched. The chain's CDR3 is CASSPPFRPGTGAFFGTDTQYF. Written as DNA, the CDR3 is TGTGCCAGCTCACCCCCGTTCCGCCCCGGGACAGGGGCCTTTTTCGGCACAGATACGCAGTATTTT.

This sequence joins TRBV2 and TRBJ2-5; unclear D gene. Germline V gene lookup returns CDR1 SNHLY and CDR2 FYNNEI. The CDR3 is 15 residues long. V was trimmed by 0 bases and J by 4 bases, leaving 12 bases between them. The CDR3 bases are TGTGCCAGCAGTGAAGCTCTGGGTTTGGCAGAGACCCAGTACTTC. It encodes CASSEALGLAETQYF.

CDR3 region: CSARDSQNTEAFF. CDR3 coding DNA: TGCAGTGCTAGGGACAGCCAGAACACTGAAGCTTTCTTT. V is TRBV20-1 and J is TRBJ1-1, with D perhaps matching TRBD1 (6 bases). Germline V CDR1 and CDR2: DFQATT, SNEGSKA (reference sequence). Trimming stripped 3 bases from V and 1 base from J, with 9 bases between. CDR3 length: 13 residues.

This clonotype was seen a handful of times. This chain joins TRBV7-2 and TRBJ2-3, with 7 bases identical to TRBD2. After removal of 1 base from V and 7 bases from J, the junction contained 11 bases not matched to a gene. CDR1 and CDR2 (germline): SGHTA, FQGNSA. The CDR3 covers 16 residues. For the CDR3, the DNA is TGTGCCAGCAGCTTAGGAGGAGAGCGGGGAGGTCATACGCAGTATTTT. Translation gives CASSLGGERGGHTQYF.

This clonotype was counted once. The chain employs TRBV12-3 or TRBV12-4 and TRBJ2-1, with TRBD2 matching over 7 bases. The CDR3 has 19 amino acids. The CDR3 DNA reads TGTACCTGCAGTCTTACTCTTCTTCTAGCGGACTGGGGGTACAATGAGCAGTTCTTC. Translating it yields CTCSLTLLLADWGYNEQFF.

This sequence joins TRBV9 and TRBJ2-1; possible D gene TRBD2, 5 bases. The CDR3 is made up of 13 amino acids. The germline CDR1 and CDR2 sequences are SGDLS and YYNGEE. Trimming cost V 4 bases and J 10 bases, with 15 bases left between them. The CDR3 is CASSRRLAFEQFF. The CDR3 DNA reads as TGTGCCAGCAGCCGTAGGTTAGCGTTCGAGCAGTTCTTC.